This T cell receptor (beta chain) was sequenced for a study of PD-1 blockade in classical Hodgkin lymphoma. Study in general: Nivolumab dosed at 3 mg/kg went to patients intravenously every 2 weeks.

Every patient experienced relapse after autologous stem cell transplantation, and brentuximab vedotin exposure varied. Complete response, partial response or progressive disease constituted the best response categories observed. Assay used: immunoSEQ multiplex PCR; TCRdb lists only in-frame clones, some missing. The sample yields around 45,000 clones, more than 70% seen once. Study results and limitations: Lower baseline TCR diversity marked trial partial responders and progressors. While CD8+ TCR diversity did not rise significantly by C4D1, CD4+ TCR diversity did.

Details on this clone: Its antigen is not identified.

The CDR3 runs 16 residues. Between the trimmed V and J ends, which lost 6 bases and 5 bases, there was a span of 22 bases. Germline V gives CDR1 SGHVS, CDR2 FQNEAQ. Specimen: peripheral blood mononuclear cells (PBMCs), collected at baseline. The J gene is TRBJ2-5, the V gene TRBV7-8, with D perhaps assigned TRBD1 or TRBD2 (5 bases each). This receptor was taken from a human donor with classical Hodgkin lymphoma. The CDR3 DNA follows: TGTGCCAGCAGTTCCCTACCCAGGGACGCTACGGAGACCCAGTACTTC. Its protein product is CASSSLPRDATETQYF.